These T cell receptor beta chains were read from a single sample in a study of blood T cell repertoires in COVID-19. Profiling relied on immunoSEQ multiplex PCR, and the TCRdb table lists in-frame clones only, not all of them. Found here are around 230,000 clones, around 82% of them singletons; the top ten hold 7.5% to 9%. The sequenced sample consisted of peripheral blood. The origin of the receptors is a woman aged 45-65 years with acute or convalescent COVID-19. Both conserved end residues are part of each CDR3. D genes are given only for firm matches. The size entry is marked missing in some rows and otherwise reads once, few, many or a size class.

>NA|TRBJ1-4|TRBV2|NA
TGTGCCAGCATAAAAGACAGGATGGCAACTAATGAAAAACTGTTTTTT
CASIKDRMATNEKLFF
>TRBD2|TRBJ2-7|TRBV27|once
TGTGCCAGCAGTTTAGGTCGTCTAGCGGGTGAGGACGAGCAGTACTTC
CASSLGRLAGEDEQYF
>TRBD1|TRBJ2-1|TRBV27|few
TGTGCCAGCAGCAGGACAGGGGGCGCCGTCAATGAGCAGTTCTTC
CASSRTGGAVNEQFF
>TRBD1|TRBJ2-7|TRBV27|NA
TGTGCCAGCAGTTCTTCTACAGGGGGAGAGAGGTCCTACGAGCAGTACTTC
CASSSSTGGERSYEQYF
>NA|TRBJ2-7|TRBV24-1|NA
TGTGCCACCAGTGATTCAAAGGGGCCAGGGGCCATCTACGAGCAGTACTTC
CATSDSKGPGAIYEQYF
>NA|TRBJ1-1|TRBV7-2|NA
TGTGCCAGCAGCTGGGGGCGTCAGAACACTGAAGCTTTCTTT
CASSWGRQNTEAFF
>NA|TRBJ2-7|TRBV3-1/TRBV3-2|NA
TGTGCCAGCAGCCAAGTTATTAGCGGAAGCTCCTACGAGCAGTACTTC
CASSQVISGSSYEQYF
>NA|TRBJ2-3|TRBV3-1/TRBV3-2|NA
TGTGCCAGCAGCCACGGGGACACAGATACGCAGTATTTT
CASSHGDTDTQYF
>NA|TRBJ2-3|TRBV6-5|NA
TGTGCCAGCAGTTCCGGGAGCCTTATGACAGATACGCAGTATTTT
CASSSGSLMTDTQYF
>NA|TRBJ1-2|TRBV2|few
TGTGCCAGCAGTTCAGAGGGGAGGGGATATGGCTACACCTTC
CASSSEGRGYGYTF
>NA|TRBJ2-1|TRBV20-1|few
TGCAGTGCTAGTCGGGAGCATGAGCAGTTCTTC
CSASREHEQFF
>NA|TRBJ2-7|TRBV14|NA
TGTGCCAGCAGCAATGGACAGCCCCCCTACGAGCAGTACTTC
CASSNGQPPYEQYF
>NA|TRBJ2-1|TRBV12-5|few
TGTGCTAGTGGTTCCACAGGGAAGGACACCAGAAATGCCGGGAATGAGCAGTTCTTC
CASGSTGKDTRNAGNEQFF
>NA|TRBJ1-1|TRBV18|once
TGTGCCAGCTCACCAATTGGAGTAAACCCTGAAGCTTTCTTT
CASSPIGVNPEAFF
>NA|TRBJ2-7|TRBV10-3|NA
TGTGCCATCAGTGAACAGCCTGACGAGCAGTACTTC
CAISEQPDEQYF
>NA|TRBJ2-7|TRBV20-1|NA
TGCAGTGCTAGGGAGGACTACGAGCAGTACTTC
CSAREDYEQYF
>NA|TRBJ2-3|TRBV15|NA
TGTGCCACCAGCAGGGTAGGAGGGGATGATACGCAGTATTTT
CATSRVGGDDTQYF
>TRBD2|TRBJ2-7|TRBV2|NA
TGTGCCAGCAGTTCTACCGGGACTAGCGGCGAGCAGTACTTC
CASSSTGTSGEQYF
>TRBD1|TRBJ2-2|TRBV5-1|NA
TGCGCCAGCAGCCTTACGGCGACCGGGACAGCGAACACCGGGGAGCTGTTTTTT
CASSLTATGTANTGELFF
>TRBD2|TRBJ2-5|TRBV2|NA
TGTGCCAGCAGCGTCATTAGCGGGAGTACCGAGACCCAGTACTTC
CASSVISGSTETQYF